The rows below give T cell receptor beta chains drawn from one sample of a study of blood T cell repertoires in COVID-19. Some clones are missing from TCRdb's copy, which holds only in-frame ones; the method was immunoSEQ multiplex PCR. Of 50,000 to 65,000 clones in the sample, 72% were seen once. The sample taken for sequencing was peripheral blood. The receptors stem from a woman aged 65 to 85 with COVID-19, enrolled during active disease. CDR3s include the opening cysteine and the closing phenylalanine or tryptophan. Each record gives: V gene, clone size, CDR3 protein. Some rows mark clone size as missing; the rest say once, few, many or name a class of expanded clone.

v_call: TRBV9; clone_size: .; cdr3_aa: CASSVAAQRRGYGYTF
v_call: TRBV5-8; clone_size: few; cdr3_aa: CASSLISGGEAFF
v_call: TRBV18; clone_size: once; cdr3_aa: CASSPRAIGIYGYTF
v_call: TRBV9; clone_size: .; cdr3_aa: CASSPGMDSPLHF
v_call: TRBV9; clone_size: .; cdr3_aa: CASSVGSGGVYQETQYF
v_call: TRBV19; clone_size: .; cdr3_aa: CASRGLAGITDTQYF
v_call: TRBV11-3; clone_size: .; cdr3_aa: CASSSYGQGRNTEAFF
v_call: TRBV7-2; clone_size: .; cdr3_aa: CASSLRGRPPETQYF
v_call: TRBV19; clone_size: .; cdr3_aa: CASSIVGFQPQHF
v_call: TRBV2; clone_size: once; cdr3_aa: CASSSQGLANEKLFF
v_call: TRBV11-2; clone_size: .; cdr3_aa: CASSLVNTRQETQYF
v_call: TRBV6-1; clone_size: .; cdr3_aa: CASSGARLTSGGNNEQFF
v_call: TRBV29-1; clone_size: .; cdr3_aa: CSGLAGGVDTQYF
v_call: TRBV7-8; clone_size: many; cdr3_aa: CASSLAAGDAGNTIYF
v_call: TRBV3-1/TRBV3-2; clone_size: .; cdr3_aa: CASSPIKLDPPYNEQFF
v_call: TRBV10-3; clone_size: .; cdr3_aa: CATSGNRGDTEAFF
v_call: TRBV5-1; clone_size: few; cdr3_aa: CASSLAPGLQETQYF
v_call: TRBV5-5; clone_size: few; cdr3_aa: CASSLAGVDYGYTF
v_call: TRBV10-3; clone_size: .; cdr3_aa: CAITLDRGNTIYF
v_call: TRBV19; clone_size: .; cdr3_aa: CATVGQERSDTQYF
v_call: TRBV19; clone_size: few; cdr3_aa: CASSTWTGSDEQFF
v_call: TRBV27; clone_size: .; cdr3_aa: CASTGLEGAFTGELFF
v_call: TRBV2; clone_size: .; cdr3_aa: CASSEGTGVEQYF
v_call: TRBV10-3; clone_size: .; cdr3_aa: CAISAPTSGNEQFF
v_call: TRBV24-1; clone_size: .; cdr3_aa: CATSNPGQWNEAFF
v_call: TRBV6-2/TRBV6-3; clone_size: many; cdr3_aa: CASSYSIRDRDSGANVLTF
v_call: TRBV5-1; clone_size: .; cdr3_aa: CASSPDRNSPLHF
v_call: TRBV7-3; clone_size: .; cdr3_aa: CASSLTYTDTQYF
v_call: TRBV2; clone_size: few; cdr3_aa: CASMIGSLYEQYF
v_call: TRBV5-6; clone_size: .; cdr3_aa: CASSSIQGASNEKLFF
v_call: TRBV2; clone_size: .; cdr3_aa: CASSEASLRAAEQYF
v_call: TRBV7-2; clone_size: .; cdr3_aa: CASSLDLSNYGYTF
v_call: TRBV28; clone_size: once; cdr3_aa: CATRTSGTGGEKLFF
v_call: TRBV4-3; clone_size: .; cdr3_aa: CASSQAGLAGSSSTDTQYF
v_call: TRBV11-2; clone_size: .; cdr3_aa: CASSFDRGPGNTIYF
v_call: TRBV27; clone_size: .; cdr3_aa: CASSPRTGTGGYTF
v_call: TRBV6-6; clone_size: .; cdr3_aa: CASSSDRAAGRVGNTEAFF
v_call: TRBV9; clone_size: .; cdr3_aa: CASSPDSSSYEQYF
v_call: TRBV3-1/TRBV3-2; clone_size: .; cdr3_aa: CASSQLAGVINEQFF
v_call: TRBV9; clone_size: few; cdr3_aa: CASSVTGGSPLHF
v_call: TRBV7-3; clone_size: many; cdr3_aa: CASSQTSGRTDTQYF
v_call: TRBV29-1; clone_size: .; cdr3_aa: CSVEILAGRNEQFF
v_call: TRBV7-6; clone_size: .; cdr3_aa: CASSVRDLSSPLHF
v_call: TRBV19; clone_size: .; cdr3_aa: CASSHNAQGGELFF
v_call: TRBV7-6; clone_size: .; cdr3_aa: CASSFGQRRSYGYTF
v_call: TRBV2; clone_size: .; cdr3_aa: CASSVSGALVEKLFF
v_call: TRBV4-1; clone_size: once; cdr3_aa: CASSQEEGWNSPLHF
v_call: TRBV7-9; clone_size: few; cdr3_aa: CASSLFGTGNYGYTF
v_call: TRBV12-5; clone_size: .; cdr3_aa: CASGLNGEKLFF
v_call: TRBV7-6; clone_size: .; cdr3_aa: CASSPDRVGTEAFF
v_call: TRBV5-1; clone_size: once; cdr3_aa: CASSLPKGAGGYTF
v_call: TRBV7-2; clone_size: .; cdr3_aa: CASSLGEGTGELFF
v_call: TRBV29-1; clone_size: .; cdr3_aa: CSGSFGQGYGYTF
v_call: TRBV6-5; clone_size: .; cdr3_aa: CASLAPGGNYGYTF
v_call: TRBV27; clone_size: few; cdr3_aa: CASSLGGVNTGELFF
v_call: TRBV7-3; clone_size: once; cdr3_aa: CASSLLRSDTQYF
v_call: TRBV5-1; clone_size: .; cdr3_aa: CASSLDTSNQPQHF
v_call: TRBV2; clone_size: .; cdr3_aa: CASSDRQVHEQYF
v_call: TRBV24-1; clone_size: .; cdr3_aa: CATKGATTEAFF
v_call: TRBV24-1; clone_size: .; cdr3_aa: CATSDPGTGENGYTF